This is a list of T cell receptor beta chains from one sample in a study of blood T cells in healthy people across ages. TCRdb independently ran MiXCR on the 5' RACE reads; one entry per CDR3 protein. In the table there are about 1.4 million distinct CDR3 sequences, 59% of which are singletons. Sequencing was performed on blood. Every receptor here comes from a man aged 18 to 30 in good health. Each CDR3 is given without its conserved first and last residue. Fields, in order: V gene, J gene, D gene, CDR3 protein. A D gene is named only where the DNA matches it firmly.

>TRBV5-1|TRBJ2-3|NA
ASSLPSNTQY
>TRBV12-3/TRBV12-4|TRBJ2-1|NA
ASTKGSGEQF
>TRBV7-2|TRBJ1-2|NA
ASSRFQFYGYT
>TRBV11-2|TRBJ1-4|NA
ASSPMPQDSEKLF
>TRBV7-2|TRBJ2-3|NA
ASSQTLRDTQY
>TRBV7-9|NA|NA
ASSQSGPYEQY
>TRBV28|TRBJ2-3|TRBD2
ASSLVSLAGNTDTQY
>TRBV24-1|TRBJ1-5|NA
ATPNQRANQPQH
>TRBV28|TRBJ2-7|NA
ASNPGPQVGEQY
>TRBV4-1|TRBJ1-1|TRBD1
ASSRSGGANTEAF
>TRBV20-1|TRBJ2-3|NA
SACHRGFDTDTQY
>TRBV20-1|TRBJ1-3|NA
SAPTFNPRWGNTIY